A selection of T cell receptor beta chains follows, all from one sample in a study of blood T cell repertoires in COVID-19. Produced via immunoSEQ multiplex PCR; TCRdb's table is partial and in-frame only. The data show some 250,000 clones, more than 75% seen once. Sequencing used peripheral blood. The source is a woman aged 35 to 49 who had recovered from COVID-19. The CDR3 runs from the conserved cysteine through the conserved F or W. The D gene is left open where the match is weak. Clone size appears in some rows only: once, few, many, or a class for an expanded clone.

abundance	d_gene	v_gene	j_gene	CDR3nt	CDR3aa
.	.	TRBV4-2	TRBJ2-5	TGTGCCAGCAGCCAAGATCTGGGGGGTATGAGGGAGACCCAGTACTTC	CASSQDLGGMRETQYF
once	.	TRBV30	TRBJ1-4	TGTGCCTGGGGCCGGGGTGAAAAACTGTTTTTT	CAWGRGEKLFF
.	TRBD1	TRBV7-9	TRBJ1-1	TGTGCCAGCACCCCCCCCGGGACAGGGGACACTGAAGCTTTCTTT	CASTPPGTGDTEAFF
.	TRBD2	TRBV28	TRBJ2-1	TGTGCCAGCACTAGCGGGACATACTCCTACAATGAGCAGTTCTTC	CASTSGTYSYNEQFF
.	.	TRBV11-2	TRBJ2-3	TGTGCCAGCAGCACAGACCCTAGCACAGATACGCAGTATTTT	CASSTDPSTDTQYF
.	.	TRBV29-1	TRBJ1-1	TGCAGCGTTGGACCCGGGGGGCATGGCACTGAAGCTTTCTTT	CSVGPGGHGTEAFF
.	.	TRBV30	TRBJ2-5	TGTGCCTGGAGTCTGGGGCAGTACCAAGAGACCCAGTACTTC	CAWSLGQYQETQYF
.	TRBD2	TRBV10-3	TRBJ2-7	TGTGCCATCAGTGATTTGTCTAGCGGGAACCCCTCCTACGAGCAGTACTTC	CAISDLSSGNPSYEQYF
.	.	TRBV11-3	TRBJ2-1	TGTGCCAGCAGCTTAGCCCAACAGAACAATGAGCAGTTCTTC	CASSLAQQNNEQFF
.	TRBD2	TRBV7-2	TRBJ2-5	TGTGCCAGCAGCCCTAGTGGCGGGAGATCGGGGCAAGAGACCCAGTACTTC	CASSPSGGRSGQETQYF
.	.	TRBV6-1	TRBJ1-1	TGTGCCAGCAGTGAGTTCGCTTGGGCAACCTTT	CASSEFAWATF
.	.	TRBV5-4	TRBJ1-4	TGTGCCAGCAGCTTCAGGGCCGGGACTGCCGGGGGTGAAAAACTGTTTTTT	CASSFRAGTAGGEKLFF
.	.	TRBV27	TRBJ2-4	TGTGCCAGCATGGGGCGGAAAAGGGGAATAGCCAAAAACATTCAGTACTTC	CASMGRKRGIAKNIQYF
.	.	TRBV5-1	TRBJ2-1	TGCGCCAGCAGCTTGTTGGGGACAACCTCCTACAATGAGCAGTTCTTC	CASSLLGTTSYNEQFF
.	.	TRBV30	TRBJ1-1	TGTGCGGCAGGGATTGGGACTGAAGCTTTCTTT	CAAGIGTEAFF
.	.	TRBV30	TRBJ1-2	TGTGCCTGGAGTCCCCTCTATGGCTACACCTTC	CAWSPLYGYTF
once	TRBD2	TRBV18	TRBJ2-4	TGTGCCAGCTCACCCGGACTAGCGGGAGGGGAGGTAACCAAAAACATTCAGTACTTC	CASSPGLAGGEVTKNIQYF
.	.	TRBV30	TRBJ1-4	TGTGCCTGGAGTGTTAGTGAAAAACTGTTTTTT	CAWSVSEKLFF
.	.	TRBV27	TRBJ1-3	TGTGCCAGCAGTTTCAGCTCTGGAAACACCATATATTTT	CASSFSSGNTIYF
.	.	TRBV4-3	TRBJ1-5	TGCGCCAGCAGCCAAGCAACAGGGAATCAGCCCCAGCATTTT	CASSQATGNQPQHF
.	TRBD2	TRBV24-1	TRBJ2-2	TGTGCCACCAGTGACCCTGGGACTAGCGGTTCCACCGGGGAGCTGTTTTTT	CATSDPGTSGSTGELFF
.	.	TRBV24-1	TRBJ2-2	TGTGCCACCAGGGGGGGAGCAGCCCTTCCGAACACCGGGGAGCTGTTTTTT	CATRGGAALPNTGELFF
.	TRBD1	TRBV19	TRBJ1-1	TGTGCCAGTAGTCCGCGACAGGGGGCATCGGACACTGAAGCTTTCTTT	CASSPRQGASDTEAFF
.	TRBD1	TRBV19	TRBJ1-2	TGTGCCAGTAGTCCCCCAGGGGGGATCTATGGCTACACCTTC	CASSPPGGIYGYTF
.	.	TRBV19	TRBJ2-1	TGTGCCAGTAGTATAGGGGGGGGGCGCGACATTGAGCAGTTCTTC	CASSIGGGRDIEQFF
.	TRBD1	TRBV5-1	TRBJ1-5	TGCGCCAGCAGCCCGGGACAGGGGATGGGCAATCAGCCCCAGCATTTT	CASSPGQGMGNQPQHF
.	.	TRBV7-9	TRBJ1-2	TGTGCCAGCAGCGCCCCGGGGGAAGAAGGCTACACCTTC	CASSAPGEEGYTF
few	.	TRBV15	TRBJ1-1	TGTGCCACCAGCAGAGGGGACATCGGTTTGGCTTTCTTT	CATSRGDIGLAFF
.	.	TRBV11-2	TRBJ1-3	TGTGCCAGCAGCCCGAGGGCCACGCCTGGCGCTGGAAACACCATATATTTT	CASSPRATPGAGNTIYF
.	.	TRBV5-4	TRBJ2-7	TGTGCCAGCAGCTCCGGGGGGACAACCTACGAGCAGTACTTC	CASSSGGTTYEQYF
.	.	TRBV20-1	TRBJ1-1	TGCAGTGCTAGAGGGGAGAAAGCTTTCTTT	CSARGEKAFF
.	.	TRBV5-1	TRBJ1-2	TGCGCCAGCAGCTCCACCTCAGTACAACAGGGCTTAGCATATGGCTACACCTTC	CASSSTSVQQGLAYGYTF
once	TRBD1	TRBV12-5	TRBJ1-2	TGTGCTAGTGGTTTGGGAGGGACAGGGGATAACTATGGCTACACCTTC	CASGLGGTGDNYGYTF
.	.	TRBV5-5	TRBJ1-4	TGTGCCAGCAGCTTCCCCCGGGCAACTAATGAAAAACTGTTTTTT	CASSFPRATNEKLFF
.	.	TRBV14	TRBJ1-2	TGTGCCAGCAGCCAAGCGGGGCGCGGGGGGCGCCTGGGCTACACCTTC	CASSQAGRGGRLGYTF
.	TRBD2	TRBV24-1	TRBJ2-1	TGTGCCACCAGTGGTCACTCCGGGACTAGCGGGAGGTCCATATACAATGAGCAGTTCTTC	CATSGHSGTSGRSIYNEQFF
.	TRBD1	TRBV5-1	TRBJ2-3	TGCGCCAGCAGCGGAGGACAGGGGACTAGCACAGATACGCAGTATTTT	CASSGGQGTSTDTQYF
.	.	TRBV7-8	TRBJ2-1	TGTGCCAGCAGCCCCGACTCGTACAATGAGCAGTTCTTC	CASSPDSYNEQFF
.	TRBD2	TRBV11-3	TRBJ2-1	TGTGCCAGCAGCTTACCTCAAGCGGGAGTCCGGAACAATGAGCAGTTCTTC	CASSLPQAGVRNNEQFF
.	.	TRBV9	TRBJ2-3	TGTGCCAGCAGCGCCGGAGGGGGAGGGCGGACAGATACGCAGTATTTT	CASSAGGGGRTDTQYF
.	TRBD2	TRBV5-1	TRBJ2-1	TGCGCCAGCAGCTTGAGGGGACTAGCGGCAAACAATGAGCAGTTCTTC	CASSLRGLAANNEQFF
.	TRBD2	TRBV9	TRBJ2-3	TGTGCCAGCAGCGCAGCGGGAGGGGCAGATACGCAGTATTTT	CASSAAGGADTQYF
few	.	TRBV4-2	TRBJ1-1	TGTGCCAGCAGCCCAACCTCAGCCAACAGGGCGACTGAAGCTTTCTTT	CASSPTSANRATEAFF
.	TRBD1	TRBV11-3	TRBJ2-1	TGTGCCAGCAGCACCCACAGGGGTCGCAATGAGCAGTTCTTC	CASSTHRGRNEQFF
.	TRBD2	TRBV30	TRBJ2-1	TGTGCCTGGAGTGTACCATATGGCGGGAGGGCCCACAATGAGCAGTTCTTC	CAWSVPYGGRAHNEQFF